These T cell receptor beta chains were read from a single sample in a study of T cells in Graves' hyperthyroidism and ophthalmopathy. TCRdb itself ran the multiplex PCR reads through MiXCR, one entry per CDR3 protein. The sample lists approximately 870,000 distinct CDR3 sequences; 38% were seen once. Specimen: blood. The origin of the receptors is a man aged 18 to 29 with Graves' hyperthyroidism. Both conserved end residues are part of each CDR3.

v_gene	j_gene	CDR3aa
TRBV9	TRBJ1-2	CASVSNHYGYTF
TRBV20-1	TRBJ1-5	CSARGGPNQPQHF
TRBV7-2	TRBJ1-2	CASRHIPGVANYGYTF
TRBV15	TRBJ2-3	CATSRAADTQYF
TRBV10-3	TRBJ2-5	CAISTSGGRGETQYF
TRBV13	TRBJ1-1	CASSSRDRGHTEAFF
TRBV9	TRBJ2-5	CASSAREETQYF
TRBV2	TRBJ2-7	CASIAVGYEQYF
TRBV10-3	TRBJ1-4	CAISGSGEDYEKLFF
TRBV7-2	TRBJ2-2	CASSLWASGGTGELFF
TRBV2	TRBJ1-1	CASRVGGFTEAFF
TRBV2	TRBJ1-2	CASSEARGGSGYTF
TRBV5-1	TRBJ1-1	CASRVTDDTEAFF
TRBV12-5	TRBJ2-2	CASGLVLNRVGGELFF
TRBV29-1	TRBJ1-1	CSAHLGTGDTEAFF
TRBV29-1	TRBJ2-7	CSVQGGSSYEQYF
TRBV2	TRBJ2-5	CASSGTGDQETQYF
TRBV7-9	TRBJ1-1	CASRRPQGKAFF
TRBV7-9	TRBJ1-2	CASSPGTELLYGYTF
TRBV19	TRBJ1-6	CASARGHDSPLHF
TRBV24-1	TRBJ1-5	CATSETGTVSQPQHF
TRBV2	TRBJ1-4	CASSLYPGTAEKLFF
TRBV5-5	TRBJ2-2	CASSTEDPWREDGGELFF
TRBV7-3	TRBJ2-2	CASSLIRGSGTSGRAGELFF
TRBV6-6	TRBJ1-5	CALQGSNQPQHF
TRBV20-1	TRBJ1-5	CSARGSVEYQPQHF
TRBV10-3	TRBJ1-3	CATGTPISGNTIYF
TRBV20-1	TRBJ2-7	CSARDRGVPYEQYF
TRBV29-1	TRBJ2-5	CSVYPGTGGETQYF
TRBV29-1	TRBJ1-1	CSARRGTGGTEAFF
TRBV10-3	TRBJ2-7	CAISVQSYEQYF
TRBV7-2	TRBJ1-6	CASSLMTAGDSPLHF
TRBV10-3	TRBJ2-2	CAISDGTGSTGELFF
TRBV5-1	TRBJ1-2	CASSTQGDGYTF
TRBV15	TRBJ1-1	CATSRPLSNTEAFF
TRBV12-3/TRBV12-4	TRBJ2-5	CASSLRGRRETQYF
TRBV7-9	TRBJ1-2	CASSQRTGYGYTF
TRBV29-1	TRBJ1-1	CSVSGGWDTEAFF
TRBV29-1	TRBJ2-2	CSGVEGIDTGELFF
TRBV10-3	TRBJ1-5	CAREGTGGKPQHF
TRBV2	TRBJ2-2	CASSDGGRGGYTGELFF
TRBV10-3	TRBJ1-1	CASSLWGLNTEAFF